The source of this TCR beta chain is a study of cytomegalovirus exposure and HLA in healthy donors. V shed 3 bases, J shed 0 bases, and the junction held 4 bases outside the gene matches. Germline V lookup: CDR1 MNHEY, CDR2 SMNVEV (reference sequence). The length of the CDR3 is 15 residues. Study-wide findings and caveats: Among the sequence variants, a highly shared cluster was likely an artifact of sequencing.

Amplification used 60 Vbeta primers and 13 Jbeta primers. Here immunoSEQ multiplex PCR was the method, and the copy in TCRdb shows in-frame clones only, minus some. The sample lists 69,000 or so clones, roughly 68% occurring once. As concerns this clone: Its antigen remains unknown. In the same sample, other DNA sequences code for this CDR3.

The J gene is TRBJ1-1, the V gene TRBV27; 7 nucleotides align to TRBD1. The origin of this receptor is a woman aged 60-75 years in good health and CMV-seropositive. Material for sequencing was PBMCs. The CDR3 here is CASSLTGNMNTEAFF. In DNA form, the CDR3 reads TGTGCCAGCAGTTTGACAGGGAATATGAACACTGAAGCTTTCTTT.